This T cell receptor beta chain emerged from a study of shared clonotypes between healthy human individuals. CDR3 length: 14 amino acids. Germline V gene sequence: CDR1 SQVTM, CDR2 ANQGSEA. V shed 6 bases and J 4 bases; nucleotides not matched to a gene: 9. Genomic DNA of every subset was divided equally among multiple immunoSEQ plates. Generated by immunoSEQ multiplex PCR, the TCRdb table keeps only in-frame clones and is missing some. The sample has around 2.5 million clones, over 85% seen once. The sequence was obtained from a man younger than 35 in good health. Some clones in this sample may be carry-over from other donors' samples. Material for sequencing was naive CD4+ T cells from PBMCs. Subset in this sample: CD45RA+ positively selected. The rearrangement links TRBV29-1 to TRBJ2-1; 7 nucleotides line up with TRBD2. The CDR3 loop reads CSVPGGGDYNEQFF. The CDR3 DNA is TGCAGCGTCCCGGGAGGCGGGGATTACAATGAGCAGTTCTTC.